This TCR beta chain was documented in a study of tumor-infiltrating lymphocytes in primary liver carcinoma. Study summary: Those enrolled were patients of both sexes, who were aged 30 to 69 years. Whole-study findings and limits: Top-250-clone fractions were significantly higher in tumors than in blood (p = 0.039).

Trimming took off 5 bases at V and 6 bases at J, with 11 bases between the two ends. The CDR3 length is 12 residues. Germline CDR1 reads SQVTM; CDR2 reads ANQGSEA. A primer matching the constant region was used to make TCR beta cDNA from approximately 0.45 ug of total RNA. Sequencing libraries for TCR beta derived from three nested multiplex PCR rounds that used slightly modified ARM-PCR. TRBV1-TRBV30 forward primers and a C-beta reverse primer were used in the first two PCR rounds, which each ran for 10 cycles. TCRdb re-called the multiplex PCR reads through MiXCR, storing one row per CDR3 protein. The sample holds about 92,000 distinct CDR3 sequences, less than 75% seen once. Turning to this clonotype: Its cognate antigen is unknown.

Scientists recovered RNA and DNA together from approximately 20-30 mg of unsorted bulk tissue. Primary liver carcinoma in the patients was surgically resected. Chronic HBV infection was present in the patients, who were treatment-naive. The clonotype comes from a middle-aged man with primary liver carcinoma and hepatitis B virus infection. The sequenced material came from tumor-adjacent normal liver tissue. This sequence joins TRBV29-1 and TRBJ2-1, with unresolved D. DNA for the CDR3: TGCAGCGTTATAGTTCTCGCCAATGAGCAGTTCTTC. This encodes CSVIVLANEQFF.